Following are 27 T cell receptor beta chains from one sample sequenced in a study of T cell changes during pregnancy in multiple sclerosis. TCRdb keeps only in-frame clones here, not all; method: immunoSEQ multiplex PCR. The sample holds tens of thousands of clones, 75% to 95% seen once. The material sequenced was peripheral blood, taken after pregnancy. The receptors originated from a female donor in good health, enrolled as a control in a pregnancy study.

This sequence joins TRBV7-2 and TRBJ2-7, with TRBD1 identical over 9 bases. The J segment lost 3 bases and the V segment lost 0 bases, leaving 6 bases of the junction unmatched. The CDR3 loop spans 16 amino acids. CDR1 and CDR2 (germline): SGHTA, FQGNSA. The DNA for the CDR3 is TGTGCCAGCAGCTTAGCGCCGACAGGGGGATTCTACGAGCAGTACTTC. Translation gives CASSLAPTGGFYEQYF. Full variable domain (outside the CDR3, taken from reference TRBV7-2 and TRBJ2-7): GAGVSQSPSNKVTEKGKDVELRCDPISGHTALYWYRQSLGQGLEFLIYFQGNSAPDKSGLPSDRFSAERTGGSVSTLTIQRTQQEDSAVYLCASSLAPTGGFYEQYFGPGTRLTVT.

A note on this clone: Additional DNA sequences in this sample encode the identical CDR3. V is TRBV19 and J is TRBJ1-1; TRBD1 matches at 7 bases. In germline, CDR1 is LNHDA, CDR2 SQIVND (reference sequence). The CDR3 runs 13 residues. The trim removed 4 bases at V and 3 bases at J, leaving 2 bases unmatched. The chain's CDR3 is CASSTTGDTEAFF. CDR3 DNA sequence: TGTGCCAGTAGTACTACAGGGGACACTGAAGCTTTCTTT.

The gene calls are TRBV30 and TRBJ2-7, with 8 positions matching TRBD1. Germline values: CDR1 GTSNPN, CDR2 SVGIG (reference sequence). V shed 3 bases, J shed 7 bases, and the junction held 8 bases outside the gene matches. The length of the CDR3 is 13 residues. The CDR3 reads CAWSADREREQYF. CDR3 nucleotides: TGTGCCTGGAGCGCGGACAGGGAGCGGGAGCAGTACTTC.

The chain carries TRBV6-6 and TRBJ1-4; TRBD1 matches at 7 bases. Germline-derived CDR1 and CDR2 are MNHNY and SVGAGI (reference sequence). V was clipped by 7 bases and J by 0 bases; unmatched bases: 8. This CDR3 has 16 amino acids. Written as DNA, the CDR3 is TGTGCCAGCACCCGGAGACAGGGCGCAACTAATGAAAAACTGTTTTTT. This encodes CASTRRQGATNEKLFF.

V gene TRBV5-6 combines with J gene TRBJ1-1; tentatively, D is TRBD1 (6 bases). This CDR3 contains 13 residues. The germline V and J ends were trimmed by 3 bases and 4 bases, with 10 bases remaining between them. Germline V gives CDR1 SGHDT, CDR2 YYEEEE. The chain's CDR3 is CASSYGGGTEAFF. CDR3 bases: TGTGCCAGCAGCTATGGGGGCGGCACTGAAGCTTTCTTT.

The rearrangement links TRBV7-2 to TRBJ1-2; 7 bases align to TRBD1. V gave up 5 bases and J gave up 7 bases; unmatched junction bases: 10. Per germline, CDR1 SGHTA and CDR2 FQGNSA. CDR3 length: 14 amino acids. The CDR3 loop is CASSPLQGLLGYTF. CDR3 nucleotide sequence: TGTGCCAGCAGCCCACTACAGGGGCTCCTTGGCTACACCTTC.

This chain joins TRBV11-3 and TRBJ2-1; possible D gene TRBD1, 7 bases. In germline, CDR1 is SGHNT, CDR2 YENEEA. The V end lost 0 bases, the J end lost 0 bases, and 12 bases lay between the germline ends. There are 17 residues in the CDR3. The CDR3 DNA sequence: TGTGCCAGCAGCTTAGAAGGAGGGGGCAGCTCCTACAATGAGCAGTTCTTC. The encoded protein is CASSLEGGGSSYNEQFF.

V gene TRBV6-1 combines with J gene TRBJ1-5, with D unresolved. The length of the CDR3 is 14 residues. The germline gives CDR1 MNHNS, CDR2 SASEGT. V lost 8 bases to trimming and J lost 1 base, with 12 bases between them. Written as DNA, the CDR3 is TGTGCCAGCTCCGAGGAAAGAAGCAATCAGCCCCAGCATTTT. It encodes CASSEERSNQPQHF.

V is TRBV7-8 and J is TRBJ2-7; D is ambiguous. Germline CDR1 SGHVS, CDR2 FQNEAQ. V lost 5 bases and J 2 bases, leaving 10 bases between the germline ends. CDR3 length: 13 amino acids. CDR3 residues: CASSPRVAYEQYF. CDR3 in DNA: TGTGCCAGCAGCCCCCGTGTTGCCTACGAGCAGTACTTC.

This sequence joins TRBV30 and TRBJ1-3, with unresolved D. There are 14 residues in the CDR3. Germline V lookup: CDR1 GTSNPN, CDR2 SVGIG (reference sequence). Deletions cut 2 bases from V and 4 bases from J, with 12 bases between. The CDR3 bases are TGTGCCTGGAGTTGGAGGGCGGCGGGAAACACCATATATTTT. Protein sequence: CAWSWRAAGNTIYF.

In regard to this clone: The junction differs from germline at one of its ends, possibly a read error. This sample also contains other DNA sequences that code for the same CDR3. CDR3 DNA: TGTGCCAGCAGTTACTTCAAGGGGGACGGTTCACCCCTTCACTTT. Its translation: CASSYFKGDGSPLHF. The gene calls are TRBV6-5 and TRBJ1-6; a possible D gene is TRBD1 (6 bases). Germline CDR1 MNHEY, CDR2 SVGAGI. The CDR3 sequence is 15 residues long.

The chain is built from TRBV5-3 and TRBJ1-1; 10 bases align to TRBD1. TRBV5-3 is placed among ORFs of uncertain function. The CDR3 spans 17 residues. After removal of 1 base from V and 4 bases from J, the junction contained 10 bases not matched to a gene. The CDR3 loop reads CARSLPRQGARVTEAFF. In nucleotides, the CDR3 is TGTGCCAGAAGCTTGCCTAGACAGGGGGCGCGTGTCACTGAAGCTTTCTTT.

Notes on this clone: One end of the junction varies from germline; a read error may be responsible. CDR3 nucleotide sequence: TGTACCTGGCATAGGACAGGGGGCTCTGAAGCTTTCTTT. It specifies CTWHRTGGSEAFF. The chain employs TRBV30 and TRBJ1-1; 11 nucleotides align to TRBD1. This CDR3 is built from 13 residues. Germline-derived CDR1 and CDR2 are GTSNPN and SVGIG (reference sequence).

CDR3 sequence: CASSFGGTEAFF. The CDR3 DNA follows: TGTGCCAGTAGTTTCGGGGGTACTGAAGCTTTCTTT. The gene calls are TRBV19 and TRBJ1-1; tentatively, D is TRBD1 (5 bases). The germline V gene has CDR1 LNHDA and CDR2 SQIVND (reference sequence). The CDR3 loop spans 12 amino acids. Trimming pared 5 bases from V and 5 bases from J, leaving 9 bases between.

J is TRBJ1-2 and V is TRBV30; 8 bases fit TRBD1. Germline CDR1 and CDR2: GTSNPN and SVGIG (reference sequence). V gave up 5 bases and J gave up 8 bases; unmatched junction bases: 13. CDR3 size: 14 residues. Here the CDR3 reads CAWFQPGQAFGYTF. For the CDR3, the DNA is TGTGCCTGGTTCCAACCGGGACAGGCTTTCGGCTACACCTTC.

The genes are TRBV5-1 and TRBJ2-5, with 8 bases fitting TRBD2. Germline CDR1 and CDR2: SGHRS and YFSETQ. The CDR3 extends over 13 amino acids. Trimming at V came to 3 bases and at J to 4 bases, leaving 2 bases not matched to a gene. The CDR3 is CASSWSGGETQYF. The CDR3 region has the DNA TGCGCCAGCAGCTGGAGCGGGGGAGAGACCCAGTACTTC. Full variable domain (missing parts from reference TRBV5-1 and TRBJ2-5): KAGVTQTPRYLIKTRGQQVTLSCSPISGHRSVSWYQQTPGQGLQFLFEYFSETQRNKGNFPGRFSGRQFSNSRSEMNVSTLELGDSALYLCASSWSGGETQYFGPGTRLLVL.

The genes are TRBV5-1 and TRBJ1-1; possible D gene TRBD1, 6 bases. The V end lost 3 bases, the J end lost 0 bases, and 12 bases lay between the germline ends. The CDR3 is made up of 15 amino acids. Germline-derived CDR1 and CDR2 are SGHRS and YFSETQ. The CDR3 sequence: CASSSTGSLNTEAFF. The CDR3 nucleotides are TGCGCCAGCAGCTCAACAGGGTCCTTGAACACTGAAGCTTTCTTT. The variable domain in full, completed from reference TRBV5-1 and TRBJ1-1, reads KAGVTQTPRYLIKTRGQQVTLSCSPISGHRSVSWYQQTPGQGLQFLFEYFSETQRNKGNFPGRFSGRQFSNSRSEMNVSTLELGDSALYLCASSSTGSLNTEAFFGQGTRLTVV.

The chain employs TRBV5-6 and TRBJ1-1, with D tentatively TRBD1 (5 bases). Between the trimmed V and J ends, which lost 0 bases and 6 bases, there was a span of 12 bases. Germline loops: CDR1 SGHDT, CDR2 YYEEEE. The CDR3 covers 14 residues. CDR3 residues: CASSLVAGIPEAFF. The CDR3 DNA reads as TGTGCCAGCAGCTTGGTGGCAGGGATACCTGAAGCTTTCTTT.

The chain employs TRBV5-4 and TRBJ2-7; D is possibly TRBD1 (6 bases). This CDR3 has 14 amino acids. From germline, CDR1 is SGHNT and CDR2 YYREEE (reference sequence). Trimming took off 1 base at V and 1 base at J, with 9 bases between the two ends. The CDR3 DNA follows: TGTGCCAGCAGCTTGCAGGGGATTTCCTACGAGCAGTACTTC. Its translation: CASSLQGISYEQYF. The full variable domain, completed using reference TRBV5-4 and TRBJ2-7, is ETGVTQSPTHLIKTRGQQVTLRCSSQSGHNTVSWYQQALGQGPQFIFQYYREEENGRGNFPPRFSGLQFPNYSSELNVNALELDDSALYLCASSLQGISYEQYFGPGTRLTVT.

V and J are TRBV19 and TRBJ1-5; a possible D gene is TRBD1 (6 bases). This CDR3 contains 13 residues. V was clipped by 7 bases and J by 5 bases, with 12 bases between them. Germline V gives CDR1 LNHDA, CDR2 SQIVND (reference sequence). The CDR3 protein is CASTGGRYQPQHF. The CDR3 DNA follows: TGTGCCAGTACGGGGGGCAGGTATCAGCCCCAGCATTTT.

This rearrangement joins TRBV4-2 to TRBJ2-1; TRBD2 might be the D (6 bases). CDR3 length: 15 amino acids. CDR1 LGHNA and CDR2 YNFKEQ come from the germline V gene. Trimming left V 2 bases short and J 7 bases short, with 15 bases between. Here the CDR3 DNA reads TGTGCCAGCAGCCAAACAGTCGGGGGTGGTAATGAGCAGTTCTTC. It codes for CASSQTVGGGNEQFF.

V usage is TRBV5-1 and J usage is TRBJ2-3, with 8 positions matching TRBD1. Germline V gene lookup returns CDR1 SGHRS and CDR2 YFSETQ. The J segment lost 0 bases and the V segment lost 0 bases, leaving 6 bases of the junction unmatched. This CDR3 comprises 17 residues. CDR3: CASSLGRDRISTDTQYF. CDR3 coding DNA: TGCGCCAGCAGCTTGGGGCGGGACAGGATCAGCACAGATACGCAGTATTTT.

This chain links TRBV27 with TRBJ2-1; tentative D call: TRBD2 (7 bases). The germline V gene encodes CDR1 MNHEY and CDR2 SMNVEV (reference sequence). With 3 bases removed from V and 4 bases from J, the gap between germline ends came to 13 bases. There are 15 residues in the CDR3. The DNA for the CDR3 is TGTGCCAGCAGTTTTAAGGGGGGGGCTTACAATGAGCAGTTCTTC. This encodes CASSFKGGAYNEQFF.

The chain recombines TRBV5-1 with TRBJ1-2; 9 bases map to TRBD1. The ends lost 4 bases at V and 8 bases at J; junction bases unmatched: 15. The V gene's germline CDR1 is SGHRS and CDR2 YFSETQ. The CDR3 length is 16 residues. The CDR3 sequence: CASSIGQGTAQGGYTF. CDR3 bases: TGCGCCAGCAGCATAGGACAGGGGACCGCTCAGGGGGGCTACACCTTC. Full variable domain (rest looked up from reference TRBV5-1 and TRBJ1-2): KAGVTQTPRYLIKTRGQQVTLSCSPISGHRSVSWYQQTPGQGLQFLFEYFSETQRNKGNFPGRFSGRQFSNSRSEMNVSTLELGDSALYLCASSIGQGTAQGGYTFGSGTRLTVV.

The V and J genes are TRBV9 and TRBJ2-7, with 11 bases matching TRBD1. With V trimmed by 3 bases and J by 4 bases, 3 bases remained unmatched. Germline loops: CDR1 SGDLS, CDR2 YYNGEE. This CDR3 region has 14 residues. CDR3: CASSAGTGGYEQYF. DNA for the CDR3: TGTGCCAGCAGCGCCGGGACAGGGGGTTACGAGCAGTACTTC.

The chain employs TRBV5-3 and TRBJ2-2, with D tentatively TRBD1 (8 bases). Being an ORF, TRBV5-3 has a function that is uncertain. The ends were cut back, 5 bases at V and 3 bases at J, with 14 bases in the middle. The CDR3 length is 15 residues. The CDR3 DNA follows: TGTGCCAGAAGGTATACAGGGGGGGACACCGGGGAGCTGTTTTTT. This gives the protein CARRYTGGDTGELFF.

The V and J genes are TRBV9 and TRBJ1-2; 11 bases map to TRBD1. Losses at the gene ends were 3 bases for V and 7 bases for J; bases not matched to a gene: 8. This CDR3 contains 15 residues. Germline loops: CDR1 SGDLS, CDR2 YYNGEE. DNA for the CDR3: TGTGCCAGCAGCGGATACCGGGACAGGGGGTTTGGCTACACCTTC. Its translation: CASSGYRDRGFGYTF.